Reported below is one T cell receptor (beta chain). Antigen: not known. Assay: immunoSEQ multiplex PCR; the TCRdb copy retains only in-frame clones and omits some. The sample lists about 680,000 clones, roughly nine tenths occurring once. The data belong to a study of Ad26.COV2.S vaccination and SARS-CoV-2 variants. Findings and caveats of the study: The study found similar non-spike TCR breadth in vaccine and placebo recipients.

The CDR3 consists of 14 residues. Germline V lookup: CDR1 LNHNV, CDR2 YYDKDF (reference sequence). The trim removed 9 bases at V and 0 bases at J, leaving 1 base unmatched. The treatment denotes: over 15 received Ad26.COV2.S at low or high dose, single or two shots; several received placebo; per-sample allocation not given. All samples were drawn on day 63, counting from the first vaccine or placebo injection. The V gene is TRBV15, the J gene TRBJ1-5, with 11 bases aligning to TRBD1. Source: peripheral blood, taken in a trial of Ad26.COV2.S vaccine versus placebo. The receptor's source is a person between 18 and 65 years old who received the Ad26.COV2.S COVID-19 vaccine or a placebo. The CDR3 region has the DNA TGTGCCACGGACAGGGGGCTTAGCAATCAGCCCCAGCATTTT. Its translation is CATDRGLSNQPQHF.